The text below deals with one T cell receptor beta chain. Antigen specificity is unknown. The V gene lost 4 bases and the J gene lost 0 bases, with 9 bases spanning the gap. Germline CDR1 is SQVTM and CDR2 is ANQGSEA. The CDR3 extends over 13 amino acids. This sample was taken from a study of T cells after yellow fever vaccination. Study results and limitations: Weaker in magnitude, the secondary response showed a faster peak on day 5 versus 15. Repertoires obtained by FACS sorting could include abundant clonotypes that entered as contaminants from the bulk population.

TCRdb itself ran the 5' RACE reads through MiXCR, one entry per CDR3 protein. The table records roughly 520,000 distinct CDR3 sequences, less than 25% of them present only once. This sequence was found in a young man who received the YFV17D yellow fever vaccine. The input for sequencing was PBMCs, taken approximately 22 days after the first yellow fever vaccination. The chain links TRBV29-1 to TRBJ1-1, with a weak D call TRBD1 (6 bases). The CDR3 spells CSVGGQLNTEAFF. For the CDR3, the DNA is TGCAGCGTTGGGGGGCAGCTGAACACTGAAGCTTTCTTT.